The T cell receptor (beta chain) under discussion was sequenced for a study of OX40 agonist ivuxolimab in advanced cancers. Study at large: The dose-escalation cohort had hepatocellular carcinoma, melanoma, renal cell or head and neck cancer.

Trimming cost V 1 base and J 0 bases, with 8 bases left between them. Germline-derived CDR1 and CDR2 are SGHDT and YYEEEE. The CDR3 has 15 residues. The study's findings and limits: At 0.1 to 3.0 mg/kg, clonal expansion of CD4+ and CD8+ blood T cells had occurred by week 6.

The repertoire was sequenced with immunoSEQ multiplex PCR; TCRdb's copy has only in-frame clones and lacks some. The sample carries 60,000 or so clones, around four fifths recorded once. As to this clone: What it recognizes is unknown.

V usage is TRBV5-6 and J usage is TRBJ1-3, with no clear D. Sequenced here: CD4+ or CD8+ T cells sorted from blood, sampled in a trial of the OX40 agonist ivuxolimab. The sequence derives from an adult with an advanced solid tumor such as melanoma, head and neck, liver or kidney cancer. Here the CDR3 reads CASSLFTDSGNTIYF. The CDR3 DNA sequence: TGTGCCAGCAGCTTGTTTACGGACTCTGGAAACACCATATATTTT. Drawing the rest from reference TRBV5-6 and TRBJ1-3, the complete variable domain is DAGVTQSPTHLIKTRGQQVTLRCSPKSGHDTVSWYQQALGQGPQFIFQYYEEEERQRGNFPDRFSGHQFPNYSSELNVNALLLGDSALYLCASSLFTDSGNTIYFGEGSWLTVV.